The clone carrying this T cell receptor (beta chain) was seen only a few times. The same CDR3 is also encoded by other DNA sequences in this sample. This record belongs to a study of shared clonotypes between healthy human individuals. Assay: immunoSEQ multiplex PCR; the TCRdb copy retains only in-frame clones and omits some. This sample has about 2.4 million clones, with 80% to 95% found just once. Specimen: naive CD4+ T cells from PBMCs. Specified subset: CD45RA+ positively selected. This receptor was obtained from a man younger than 30 in good health. Some clones in this sample may be carry-over from other donors' samples.

This CDR3 reads CASSRGGTDTQYF. In DNA, the CDR3 is TGTGCCAGCTCCCGGGGGGGCACAGATACGCAGTATTTT. The chain links TRBV18 to TRBJ2-3; 7 bases are shared with TRBD2. The junction had 1 base not matched to a gene; V was cut back by 6 bases and J by 1 base. This CDR3 contains 13 residues. Per germline, CDR1 KGHSH and CDR2 LQKENI.